These 17 T cell receptor beta chains were sequenced from one sample in a study of CD8+CD57+ T cells in acquired aplastic anemia. TCR beta VDJ and CDR3 were profiled, and genomic DNA was the template. TCRdb redid the calling of the reads with MiXCR, one entry per CDR3 protein. The data contain around 170,000 distinct CDR3 sequences, 40% to 55% of them seen just once; the ten biggest clones take up approximately 2.9%. Sequencing was done on a sample of sorted CD4+, CD8+, or CD8+CD57+ T cells (not recorded which) from PBMCs. The receptor set was obtained from a human donor in good health.

The chain is built from TRBV12-3 or TRBV12-4 and TRBJ1-2; D remains ambiguous. CDR3 length: 12 amino acids. V lost 8 bases, J lost 8 bases, and 15 bases lay in between. CDR3 residues: CASADSLWGYTF. Written as DNA, the CDR3 is TGTGCCAGCGCTGATAGCCTATGGGGCTACACCTTC.

CDR3 amino acids: CASSWGLRARYTF. CDR3 sequence (DNA): TGTGCCAGCAGTTGGGGACTGAGGGCACGCTACACCTTC. The chain couples TRBV25-1 to TRBJ1-2; perhaps TRBD1 as D (5 bases). V lost 5 bases, J lost 9 bases, and 16 bases lay in between. Germline CDR1 and CDR2: MGHDK and SYGVNS. The CDR3 has 13 amino acids.

The J gene is TRBJ2-7, the V gene TRBV20-1; D is uncertain. The V gene lost 3 bases and the J gene lost 10 bases, with 19 bases spanning the gap. Germline V gives CDR1 DFQATT, CDR2 SNEGSKA (reference sequence). The CDR3 sequence is 13 residues long. The CDR3 region is CSASCWYPSDQYF. The CDR3 DNA sequence: TGCAGTGCTAGTTGCTGGTACCCCTCCGACCAGTACTTC.

This clonotype appeared many times. Written as DNA, the CDR3 is TGTGCCAGCAGCCAAGATGGAGGGCAGATGAATTCACCCCTCCACTTT. It codes for CASSQDGGQMNSPLHF. V and J are TRBV14 and TRBJ1-6; no reliable D call. The germline V and J ends were trimmed by 0 bases and 7 bases, with 13 bases remaining between them. The CDR3 has 16 amino acids. The germline CDR1 and CDR2 sequences are SGHDN and FVKESK.

This clonotype was seen repeatedly, ten times or more. The V call is TRBV7-8, the J call TRBJ2-2; unclear D gene. CDR3 size: 16 residues. Trimming took off 0 bases at V and 6 bases at J, with 14 bases between the two ends. Germline-derived CDR1 and CDR2 are SGHVS and FQNEAQ. In DNA, the CDR3 is TGTGCCAGCAGCTTAGCGTCGCTAGGCTTGCCCGGGGAGCTGTTTTTT. Translating gives CASSLASLGLPGELFF.

The table lists this clonotype with a few counts. This chain joins TRBV6-5 and TRBJ2-1; D perhaps matches TRBD1 (7 bases). This CDR3 is built from 15 residues. V lost 0 bases and J lost 9, with 15 bases in between. Germline V gene sequence: CDR1 MNHEY, CDR2 SVGAGI. For the CDR3, the DNA is TGTGCCAGCAGTTACTCCAGGACAGGAGCGGGTGAGCAGTTCTTC. It is translated as CASSYSRTGAGEQFF.

The sample holds many counts of this clonotype. This chain links TRBV11-2 with TRBJ2-3, with 9 bases matching TRBD2. CDR3 length: 15 amino acids. From germline, CDR1 is SGHAT and CDR2 FQNNGV. Trimming cost V 5 bases and J 3 bases; bases outside gene matches: 6. CDR3 protein: CASSHQGLATDTQYF. CDR3 DNA: TGTGCCAGCAGCCACCAGGGACTAGCTACAGATACGCAGTATTTT.

In this sample, this clonotype turned up many times. The V call is TRBV24-1, the J call TRBJ2-1, with TRBD1 as a possible D gene (5 bases). The CDR3 is made up of 15 amino acids. Trimming left V 4 bases short and J 1 base short, with 10 bases between. Germline CDR1 KGHDR, CDR2 SFDVKD. Here the CDR3 reads CATSDRDRSYNEQFF. DNA of the CDR3: TGTGCCACCAGTGACCGAGACAGATCCTACAATGAGCAGTTCTTC.

Only a few counts were recorded for this clonotype. The chain links TRBV3-1 to TRBJ2-1; D is unclear. This CDR3 has 12 amino acids. Trimming cost V 2 bases and J 10 bases, with 9 bases left between them. CDR1 and CDR2 (germline): LGHDT, YNNKEL (reference sequence). The CDR3 region is CASSQLAGEQFF. Here the CDR3 DNA reads TGTGCCAGCAGCCAATTAGCCGGGGAGCAGTTCTTC.

This clonotype was detected a few times. The V gene is TRBV7-3, the J gene TRBJ2-5; D gene unclear. In germline, CDR1 is SGHTA, CDR2 FQGTGA. There are 13 residues in the CDR3. The V and J ends lost 5 bases and 2 bases respectively, with 9 bases between them. CDR3 residues: CASSVTGQETQYF. The DNA of the CDR3 is TGTGCCAGCAGCGTCACTGGGCAAGAGACCCAGTACTTC. Together with reference TRBV7-3 and TRBJ2-5, the CDR3 gives the full variable domain: GAGVSQTPSNKVTEKGKYVELRCDPISGHTALYWYRQSLGQGPEFLIYFQGTGAADDSGLPNDRFFAVRPEGSVSTLKIQRTERGDSAVYLCASSVTGQETQYFGPGTRLLVL.

The chain uses TRBV10-1 and TRBJ1-5; D is ambiguous. Germline CDR1 is WNHNN and CDR2 is SYGVQD (reference sequence). CDR3 length equals 14 residues. Trimming took 2 bases from V and 3 from J, leaving 8 bases between them. The CDR3 sequence is CASSEGRVNQPQHF. The CDR3, as DNA: TGCGCCAGCAGTGAGGGGAGGGTCAATCAGCCCCAGCATTTT.

The genes are TRBV29-1 and TRBJ1-1, with D hard to call. Germline V CDR1 and CDR2: SQVTM, ANQGSEA. The V gene lost 6 bases and the J gene lost 5 bases, with 19 bases spanning the gap. The CDR3 consists of 14 residues. CDR3: CSVRQEGLVTEAFF. CDR3 bases: TGCAGCGTCCGTCAGGAAGGGTTGGTGACTGAAGCTTTCTTT.

This clonotype was picked up a small number of times. V and J are TRBV3-1 and TRBJ1-4; TRBD1 is a possible D gene (5 bases). V was clipped by 0 bases and J by 5 bases, with 16 bases between them. This CDR3 is 17 amino acids long. Germline V gene data show CDR1 as LGHDT and CDR2 as YNNKEL (reference sequence). The CDR3 reads CASSQDEGYRRNEKLFF. The CDR3 coding sequence is TGTGCCAGCAGCCAAGATGAGGGGTACAGACGAAATGAAAAACTGTTTTTT.

The chain carries TRBV29-1 and TRBJ1-2, with D tentatively TRBD1 (5 bases). Trimming cost V 7 bases and J 7 bases, with 13 bases left between them. Per the germline V gene, CDR1 is SQVTM and CDR2 is ANQGSEA. The CDR3 sequence is 11 residues long. CDR3 sequence (DNA): TGCAGCGAGAGTCAGGGTGGTGGCTACACCTTC. This codes for CSESQGGGYTF.

The rearrangement uses TRBV15 and TRBJ2-1; 8 positions match TRBD1. This CDR3 comprises 14 residues. Germline CDR1 LNHNV, CDR2 YYDKDF (reference sequence). V shed 2 bases and J 6 bases; nucleotides not matched to a gene: 3. Written as DNA, the CDR3 is TGTGCCACCAGCAGAACAGGGGGAAGCAATGAGCAGTTCTTC. Its protein is CATSRTGGSNEQFF.

This clonotype was observed once. The chain joins TRBV10-3 to TRBJ1-1, with D possibly TRBD1 on 5 matching bases. This CDR3 has 12 amino acids. Germline V gives CDR1 ENHRY, CDR2 SYGVKD. V lost 11 bases and J 3 bases, leaving 13 bases between the germline ends. DNA for the CDR3: TGTGCCGCACGGGGGAAGGACACTGAAGCTTTCTTT. It encodes CAARGKDTEAFF.

J is TRBJ2-7 and V is TRBV10-3; TRBD1 matches at 9 bases. J lost 5 bases, V lost 4 bases, and 3 bases had no gene match. This CDR3 spans 13 amino acids. The V gene's germline CDR1 is ENHRY and CDR2 SYGVKD. In DNA form, the CDR3 reads TGTGCCATCAGTGTACAGGGGGCGAACGAGCAGTACTTC. It translates to CAISVQGANEQYF.